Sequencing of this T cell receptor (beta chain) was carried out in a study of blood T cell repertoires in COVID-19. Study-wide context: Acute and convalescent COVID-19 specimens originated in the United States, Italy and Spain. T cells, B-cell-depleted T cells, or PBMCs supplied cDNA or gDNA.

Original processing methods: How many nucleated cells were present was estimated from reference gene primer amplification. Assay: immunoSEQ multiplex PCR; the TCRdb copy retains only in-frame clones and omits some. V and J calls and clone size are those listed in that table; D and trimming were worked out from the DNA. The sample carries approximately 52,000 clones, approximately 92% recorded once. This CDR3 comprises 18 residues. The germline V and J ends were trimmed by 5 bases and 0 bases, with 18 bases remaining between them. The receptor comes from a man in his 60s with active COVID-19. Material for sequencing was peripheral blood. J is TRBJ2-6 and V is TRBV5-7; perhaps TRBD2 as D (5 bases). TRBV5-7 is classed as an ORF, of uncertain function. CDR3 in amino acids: CASRMGRGWCSGANVLTF. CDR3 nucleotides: TGTGCCAGCAGAATGGGTCGGGGATGGTGCTCTGGGGCCAACGTCCTGACTTTC.